This entry concerns a single T cell receptor beta chain. Its antigen is not known. The CDR3 contains 19 residues. V dropped 2 bases and J dropped 7 bases, with 24 bases sitting between them. Looked up from germline, CDR1 is SGHTA and CDR2 is FQGNSA. This sample was taken from a study of brain T cells in children with intractable seizures. Findings and caveats of the study: Only CDR3 sequence similarity suggested viral specificity, without known HCMV serostatus. Clones missing pre-surgery may reflect undersampling of that blood sample.

Sequenced by immunoSEQ multiplex PCR; TCRdb stores in-frame clones only, minus some. Of a few hundred thousand clones in the sample, over 85% are singletons; the top ten hold about 6%. The time point was: blood from clinic visit 5 months post-surgery; TSC patient then seizure free. Sequencing was limited to surgery cases with top T cell transcript signatures in brain tissue. Patients received at least one anti-epileptic drug before surgery. This clonotype originated in a boy younger than two with tuberous sclerosis and intractable seizures. The material sequenced was peripheral blood, taken approximately 5 months after surgery. This rearrangement joins TRBV7-2 to TRBJ1-6, with a possible D match to TRBD1 (6 bases). Here the CDR3 DNA reads TGTGCCAGCAGCTTAAGAACAGGGTTAGCCTTTCGTGGAAATTCACCCCTCCACTTT. Translating gives CASSLRTGLAFRGNSPLHF. Full variable domain (remainder filled in from reference TRBV7-2 and TRBJ1-6): GAGVSQSPSNKVTEKGKDVELRCDPISGHTALYWYRQSLGQGLEFLIYFQGNSAPDKSGLPSDRFSAERTGGSVSTLTIQRTQQEDSAVYLCASSLRTGLAFRGNSPLHFGNGTRLTVT.